The 20 T cell receptor beta chains reported below all come from one sample, sequenced in a study of T-cell memory formation after mild COVID-19. One entry per CDR3 protein results from TCRdb running MiXCR on the 5' RACE reads. The sample lists about 310,000 distinct CDR3 sequences, approximately 19% occurring once. Material: PBMCs or a T cell subset sorted from them (not recorded which). The origin of the receptors is a man younger than 30 who had mild COVID-19 (a few samples of this study predate the infection). Cell type and time point are not known.

This clonotype was observed a handful of times. The chain combines TRBV7-2 with TRBJ2-7, with D possibly matching TRBD1 (5 bases). Germline V gives CDR1 SGHTA, CDR2 FQGNSA. The CDR3 runs to 15 residues. V lost 0 bases and J lost 2, with 11 bases in between. For the CDR3, the DNA is TGTGCCAGCAGCTTAGCACAGGCGCGCCCCTACGAGCAGTACTTC. It yields the protein CASSLAQARPYEQYF.

This chain connects TRBV12-3 or TRBV12-4 to TRBJ2-3; perhaps D is TRBD1 or TRBD2 (6 bases each). The CDR3 is 13 amino acids. The V end lost 6 bases, the J end lost 4 bases, and 11 bases lay between the germline ends. This CDR3 reads CASSAGEADTQYF. The DNA of the CDR3 is TGTGCCAGCAGCGCAGGGGAGGCAGATACGCAGTATTTT.

This clonotype was counted a few times. The rearrangement joins TRBV7-2 to TRBJ2-1; possibly TRBD1 for D (6 bases). The V and J ends lost 7 bases and 6 bases respectively, with 13 bases between them. This CDR3 is built from 13 residues. Germline loops: CDR1 SGHTA, CDR2 FQGNSA. Written as DNA, the CDR3 is TGTGCCAGCACACCGCGCAGGGGCAATGAGCAGTTCTTC. Amino acid sequence: CASTPRRGNEQFF.

The CDR3 loop is CASSTTLNTEAFF. CDR3 sequence (DNA): TGTGCCAGTAGTACGACACTGAACACTGAAGCTTTCTTT. This chain links TRBV19 with TRBJ1-1; no reliable D call. CDR3 length: 13 amino acids. CDR1 and CDR2 from the germline V gene are LNHDA and SQIVND (reference sequence). The V end lost 4 bases, the J end lost 0 bases, and 6 bases lay between the germline ends.

About this clonotype: Because the CDR3's place on the DNA is in doubt, the DNA is left out and the CDR3 is given as listed by TCRdb. V gene TRBV29-1 combines with J gene TRBJ2-7; no DNA check was done on the table's D call, TRBD1. The CDR3 extends over 11 residues, inclusive of both ends. CDR1 and CDR2 from the germline V gene are SQVTM and ANQGSEA. The CDR3 here is CSVGDGSLKYF.

This clonotype was recorded a few times. The CDR3 loop is CASSFLGGEQFF. The CDR3 DNA is TGTGCCAGCAGCTTTTTGGGGGGTGAGCAGTTCTTC. This rearrangement joins TRBV7-2 to TRBJ2-1, with TRBD2 as a possible D gene (6 bases). V lost 3 bases and J lost 9, with 9 bases in between. The germline V gene encodes CDR1 SGHTA and CDR2 FQGNSA. The CDR3 has 12 residues.

This clonotype was observed a few times. The V gene is TRBV9, the J gene TRBJ2-7, with no clear D. V was cut by 3 bases and J by 6 bases, with 13 bases left in between. CDR3 length: 13 residues. In germline, CDR1 is SGDLS, CDR2 YYNGEE. CDR3 residues: CASSAGGLPEQYF. CDR3 coding DNA: TGTGCCAGCAGCGCCGGTGGTCTTCCCGAGCAGTACTTC.

The gene calls are TRBV5-6 and TRBJ2-3; TRBD1 might be the D (5 bases). Trimming shortened V by 3 bases and J by 2 bases, and 10 bases separated the two germline ends. Germline V gives CDR1 SGHDT, CDR2 YYEEEE. This CDR3 has 14 amino acids. CDR3 coding DNA: TGTGCCAGCAGCTCGGACATACTCACAGATACGCAGTATTTT. Its translation: CASSSDILTDTQYF.

The chain is built from TRBV7-9 and TRBJ1-1, with TRBD1 matching over 9 bases. V shed 5 bases, J shed 8 bases, and the junction held 6 bases outside the gene matches. Germline V gene sequence: CDR1 SEHNR, CDR2 FQNEAQ (reference sequence). The CDR3 contains 13 residues. The DNA for the CDR3 is TGTGCCAGCAGCACTCCCGGGACAGGGGAAGCTTTCTTT. Translation gives CASSTPGTGEAFF.

This chain joins TRBV7-2 and TRBJ2-3; D is ambiguous. V lost 3 bases and J 3 bases, leaving 10 bases between the germline ends. The germline CDR1 and CDR2 sequences are SGHTA and FQGNSA. There are 14 residues in the CDR3. CDR3 in DNA: TGTGCCAGCAGCTTCACTCAAGCGACAGATACGCAGTATTTT. Amino acid sequence: CASSFTQATDTQYF.

This clonotype was counted between two and nine times. The chain employs TRBV5-1 and TRBJ2-1; TRBD2 aligns across 7 bases. V dropped 1 base and J dropped 7; count of bases not matched to a gene: 8. CDR3 length equals 15 residues. The germline V gene has CDR1 SGHRS and CDR2 YFSETQ. DNA of the CDR3: TGCGCCAGCAGCTTGCTCCCTGCGGGAGAAAATGAGCAGTTCTTC. Protein product: CASSLLPAGENEQFF.

This clonotype was picked up a small number of times. This rearrangement joins TRBV7-2 to TRBJ2-1, with 15 bases identical to TRBD2. The CDR3 extends over 15 amino acids. After removal of 5 bases from V and 10 bases from J, the junction contained 6 bases not matched to a gene. Germline CDR1 SGHTA, CDR2 FQGNSA. The CDR3 is CASSRTSGGAGEQFF. As DNA, the CDR3 is TGTGCCAGCAGCCGGACTAGCGGGGGGGCCGGCGAGCAGTTCTTC.

In this sample, this clonotype turned up many times. The chain recombines TRBV15 with TRBJ1-5; D is ambiguous. In germline, CDR1 is LNHNV, CDR2 YYDKDF (reference sequence). Trimming stripped 0 bases from V and 5 bases from J, with 5 bases between. The CDR3 length is 13 residues. The CDR3: CATSRDRYQPQHF. The CDR3, as DNA: TGTGCCACCAGCAGAGACAGGTATCAGCCCCAGCATTTT.

As concerns this clonotype: A junction end diverges from the germline sequence, so it may reflect a read error. The chain links TRBV4-2 to TRBJ1-2; a weak D match, TRBD1 (5 bases). This CDR3 spans 17 amino acids. Germline CDR1 LGHNA, CDR2 YNFKEQ. The CDR3 nucleotides are TGTGCCAGCAGACAAGATAGCGCTAAGCCAGGGATTGTGGGCTACACCTTC. Protein product: CASRQDSAKPGIVGYTF.

This clonotype occurred a few times. The V call is TRBV9, the J call TRBJ2-2; TRBD2 matches at 7 bases. Trimming removed 7 bases from V and 7 bases from J; junction bases left unmatched: 7. Looked up from germline, CDR1 is SGDLS and CDR2 is YYNGEE. The CDR3 is made up of 13 amino acids. The DNA for the CDR3 is TGTGCCAGCCGGGCGGGGGTGTTCGGGGAGCTGTTTTTT. It specifies CASRAGVFGELFF.

The rearrangement joins TRBV6-1 to TRBJ1-6; D unclear. The CDR3 has 13 amino acids. Germline CDR1 and CDR2: MNHNS and SASEGT. V lost 7 bases to trimming and J lost 7 bases, with 11 bases between them. This chain's CDR3 is CASTLKQNSPLHF. DNA for the CDR3: TGTGCCAGCACTCTAAAGCAGAATTCACCCCTCCACTTT.

The V and J genes are TRBV20-1 and TRBJ2-7; perhaps TRBD2 as D (5 bases). The CDR3 consists of 15 residues. CDR1 DFQATT and CDR2 SNEGSKA come from the germline V gene (reference sequence). With 0 bases removed from V and 7 bases from J, the gap between germline ends came to 19 bases. The CDR3 loop reads CSARDPRGPQREQYF. CDR3 bases: TGCAGTGCTAGAGACCCCCGCGGGCCCCAAAGGGAGCAGTACTTC.

This clonotype was seen only a few times. V usage is TRBV11-2 and J usage is TRBJ1-4; TRBD1 agrees at 7 bases. The CDR3 consists of 15 residues. Trimming took 5 bases from V and 4 from J; bases not matched to a gene: 7. From germline, CDR1 is SGHAT and CDR2 FQNNGV. The CDR3, as DNA: TGTGCCAGCAGCGTAGGGACAGTAGTTAATGAAAAACTGTTTTTT. Protein product: CASSVGTVVNEKLFF.

This clonotype was recorded many times. The chain carries TRBV7-2 and TRBJ2-1; 11 bases fit TRBD1. The V gene's germline CDR1 is SGHTA and CDR2 FQGNSA. Losses at the gene ends were 2 bases for V and 4 bases for J; bases not matched to a gene: 4. CDR3 size: 16 residues. The CDR3 spells CASSLTGQGAYNEQFF. In nucleotides, the CDR3 is TGTGCCAGCAGCTTAACCGGACAGGGGGCGTACAATGAGCAGTTCTTC.

A few counts support this clonotype. This chain links TRBV28 with TRBJ2-5; D gene ambiguous. Germline loops: CDR1 MDHEN, CDR2 SYDVKM. Trimming removed 8 bases from V and 9 bases from J, with 7 bases in between. This CDR3 has 9 residues. The CDR3 region is CASPVSQYF. The CDR3 nucleotides are TGTGCCAGCCCCGTCTCCCAGTACTTC.